This record concerns one T cell receptor (beta chain) sequence. Original processing methods: It was from reference gene primer amplification that nucleated cell counts were estimated. This table comes from immunoSEQ multiplex PCR, and its TCRdb copy is limited to in-frame clones, with some not included. For V, J and clone size, that table is used; D and trimming come from the DNA. Seen here are some 200,000 clones, 84% observed once, and the top ten hold around 2%. Germline V lookup: CDR1 MNHEY, CDR2 SVGEGT. Trimming left V 1 base short and J 0 bases short, with 4 bases between. CDR3 size: 15 residues. The sample comes from a study of blood T cell repertoires in COVID-19. Study overall: COVID-19 samples collected from the United States, Italy and Spain covered acute and convalescent phases. In each case, the material was cDNA or gDNA derived from T cells, B-cell-depleted T cells, or PBMCs.

V is TRBV6-2 or TRBV6-3 and J is TRBJ1-6; D ambiguous. This receptor was taken from a woman aged 55-75 years with acute or convalescent COVID-19. Sequenced: peripheral blood. The CDR3 reads CASSYLSSYNSPLHF. Written as DNA, the CDR3 is TGTGCCAGCAGTTACTTGAGCTCCTATAATTCACCCCTCCACTTT.